The following is a T cell receptor beta chain sequence with its context. Every participating donor contributed around 9.5 milliliters of peripheral blood through a draw. Each sample provided at least 5.5 micrograms of extracted total RNA. The authors ran a second PCR of 7 to 11 cycles using a sample-barcoded 5' primer and a J-beta primer mix. Each of the samples gave a minimum of 3 million paired-end reads that contained CDR3. MiXCR, applied by TCRdb to the 5' RACE reads, yields one record per CDR3 protein. Counted here are hundreds of thousands of distinct CDR3 sequences, around 62% occurring once; the ten biggest clones make up 25% to 30%. This record comes from a study of blood T cells in healthy people across ages. Study-wide background: Using template switching, researchers captured about one barcoded beta molecule for each two T cells.

The CDR3 covers 15 residues. V shed 1 base and J shed 6 bases, with 14 bases lying between them. In germline, CDR1 is SGHTA, CDR2 FQGNSA. The receptor comes from a young man in good health. Sequencing input: blood. V and J are TRBV7-2 and TRBJ2-3; weak D call: TRBD1 (5 bases). CDR3 nucleotides: TGTGCCAGCAGCTTAGGGGGCCGCGCTGTGGATACGCAGTATTTT. Residues: CASSLGGRAVDTQYF.